One T cell receptor beta chain is described in this entry. The entry originates in a study of blood T cell repertoires in COVID-19. Study context: Sites in the United States, Italy and Spain provided acute and convalescent COVID-19 samples. T cells, B-cell-depleted T cells, or PBMCs supplied cDNA or gDNA.

Germline-derived CDR1 and CDR2 are MNHEY and SMNVEV (reference sequence). The trim removed 6 bases at V and 7 bases at J, leaving 11 bases unmatched. The CDR3 consists of 14 residues. In the source study's methods: Estimates of nucleated cell counts were drawn from the amplification of reference gene primers. Assay used: immunoSEQ multiplex PCR; TCRdb lists only in-frame clones, some missing. Clone size and the V and J calls come from that table; the DNA yielded D and trimming. The sample holds 150,000 to 200,000 clones, around 83% seen once. The chain joins TRBV27 to TRBJ2-7, with TRBD2 matching over 8 bases. This receptor was taken from a woman of 80 years or more in a cohort sampled during active or convalescent COVID-19. The sequenced sample consisted of peripheral blood. CDR3 nucleotide sequence: TGTGCCAGCAGCCGAAGACTAGCGTTTGGGGAGCAGTACTTC. It translates to CASSRRLAFGEQYF.